This TCR delta chain was recorded in a study of delta chain sequences of gamma delta T cells (TCRdb year 2017). The germline V gene provides CDR1 GEAIGNYY and CDR2 EKD. The CDR3 runs 18 amino acids, cysteine and phenylalanine included. Only the CDR3 DNA is retained, 54 bases long and in frame from the first base. Library prep was done by 5' RACE. The sequencer was an Illumina MiSeq. With CATT, TCRdb called clones again from the public reads; duplicate DNA rows were later joined. In this sample the table shows about 510 delta-chain clones, roughly 20% of which occur a single time. Of the sample, around 58% falls within the top ten clones. With respect to this clone: Its antigen target is currently unknown. With a far larger clone one base away, a read error is the likely cause.

The specimen was either unsorted cells or a sorted T cell fraction (not recorded which). This sequence was found in a human donor in good health. The chain is made from TRDV2 and TRDJ1; D gene: possibly TRDD3, on 5 matching bases. The bases read TGTGCCTGTGACAGGGTATCCGAGGGGAGATCGTACACCGATAAACGCATCTTT. This encodes CACDRVSEGRSYTDKRIF.